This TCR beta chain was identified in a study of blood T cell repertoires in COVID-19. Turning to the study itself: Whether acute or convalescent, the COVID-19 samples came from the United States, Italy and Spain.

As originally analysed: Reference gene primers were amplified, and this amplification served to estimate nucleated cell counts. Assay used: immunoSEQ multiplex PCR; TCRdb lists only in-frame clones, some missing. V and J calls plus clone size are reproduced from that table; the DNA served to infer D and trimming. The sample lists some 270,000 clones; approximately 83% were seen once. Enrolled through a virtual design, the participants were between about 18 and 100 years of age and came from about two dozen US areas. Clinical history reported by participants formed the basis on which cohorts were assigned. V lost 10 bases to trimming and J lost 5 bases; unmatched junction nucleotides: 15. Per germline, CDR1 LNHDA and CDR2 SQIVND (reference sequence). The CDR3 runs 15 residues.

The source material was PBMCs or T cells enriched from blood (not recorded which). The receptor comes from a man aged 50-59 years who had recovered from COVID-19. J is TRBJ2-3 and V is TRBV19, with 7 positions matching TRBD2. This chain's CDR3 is CATRPLRGEGDTQYF. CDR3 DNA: TGTGCCACCCGTCCCCTACGGGGGGAGGGAGATACGCAGTATTTT.